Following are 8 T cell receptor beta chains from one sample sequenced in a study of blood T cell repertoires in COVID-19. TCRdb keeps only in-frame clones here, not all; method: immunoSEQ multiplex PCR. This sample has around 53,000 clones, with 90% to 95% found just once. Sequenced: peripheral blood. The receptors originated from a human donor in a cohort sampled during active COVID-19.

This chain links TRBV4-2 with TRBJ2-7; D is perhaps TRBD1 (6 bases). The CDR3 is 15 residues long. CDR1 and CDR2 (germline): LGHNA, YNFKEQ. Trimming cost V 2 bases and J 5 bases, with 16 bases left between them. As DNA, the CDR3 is TGTGCCAGCAGCCAACCACAGGGAGCGTGGGACGAGCAGTACTTC. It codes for CASSQPQGAWDEQYF.

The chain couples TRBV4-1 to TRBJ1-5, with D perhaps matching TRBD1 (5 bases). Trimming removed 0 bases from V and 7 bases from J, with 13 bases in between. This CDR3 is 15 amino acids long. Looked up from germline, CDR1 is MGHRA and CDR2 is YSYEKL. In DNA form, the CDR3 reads TGCGCCAGCAGCCAAGATCAGGGTCAAGGACAGCCCCAGCATTTT. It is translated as CASSQDQGQGQPQHF.

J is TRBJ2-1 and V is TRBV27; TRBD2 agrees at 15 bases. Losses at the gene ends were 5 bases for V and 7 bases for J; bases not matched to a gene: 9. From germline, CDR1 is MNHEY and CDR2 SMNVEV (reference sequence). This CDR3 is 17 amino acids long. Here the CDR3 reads CASSKRTSGRARNEQFF. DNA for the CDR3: TGTGCCAGCAGTAAACGGACTAGCGGGAGGGCTCGGAATGAGCAGTTCTTC.

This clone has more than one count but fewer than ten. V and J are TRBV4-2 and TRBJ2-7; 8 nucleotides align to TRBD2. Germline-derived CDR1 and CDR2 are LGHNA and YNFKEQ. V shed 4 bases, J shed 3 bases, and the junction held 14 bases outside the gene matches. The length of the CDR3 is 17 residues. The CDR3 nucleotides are TGTGCCAGCAGCCCGGCTCTTGGGCGGGAGGCCCACTACGAGCAGTACTTC. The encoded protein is CASSPALGREAHYEQYF.

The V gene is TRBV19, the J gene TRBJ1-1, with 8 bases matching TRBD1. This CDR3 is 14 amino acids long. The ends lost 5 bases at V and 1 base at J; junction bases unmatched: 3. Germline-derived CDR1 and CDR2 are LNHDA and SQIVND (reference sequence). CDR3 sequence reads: CASSPQGANTEAFF. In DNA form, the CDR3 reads TGTGCCAGTAGTCCTCAGGGGGCGAACACTGAAGCTTTCTTT.

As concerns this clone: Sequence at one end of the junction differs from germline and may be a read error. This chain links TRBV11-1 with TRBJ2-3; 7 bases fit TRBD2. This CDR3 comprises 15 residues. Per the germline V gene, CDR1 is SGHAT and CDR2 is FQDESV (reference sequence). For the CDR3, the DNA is TGTGCCAGCAGCTTAACCAGCGGGGCCACAGATATGCAGTATTTT. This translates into CASSLTSGATDMQYF. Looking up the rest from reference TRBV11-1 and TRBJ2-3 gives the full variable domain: EAEVAQSPRYKITEKSQAVAFWCDPISGHATLYWYRQILGQGPELLVQFQDESVVDDSQLPKDRFSAERLKGVDSTLKIQPAELGDSAMYLCASSLTSGATDMQYFGPGTRLTVL.

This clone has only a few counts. Here the CDR3 reads CASSLYGDTQYF. The CDR3 region has the DNA TGTGCCAGCAGCTTATACGGAGATACGCAGTATTTT. This chain uses TRBV11-2 with TRBJ2-3; D gene uncertain. Germline lookup yields CDR1 SGHAT and CDR2 FQNNGV. V shed 2 bases and J shed 5 bases, with 5 bases lying between them. This CDR3 has 12 amino acids.

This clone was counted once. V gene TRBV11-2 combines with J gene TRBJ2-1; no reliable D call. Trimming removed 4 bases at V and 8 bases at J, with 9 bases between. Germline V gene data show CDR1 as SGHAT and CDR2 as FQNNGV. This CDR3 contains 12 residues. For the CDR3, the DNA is TGTGCCAGCAGCTACTTCATCGATGAGCAGTTCTTC. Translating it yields CASSYFIDEQFF.